This T cell receptor beta chain emerged from a study of breast tumors, draining lymph nodes, adjacent tissues. Study-level results: The lymph node origin of tumor T cells was framed as consistent with a hypothesis, not demonstrated. Data fit most tumor T cells coming from lymph node, expanding in tumor.

TCRdb analysed the multiplex PCR reads with MiXCR anew, one entry per CDR3 protein. The sample includes fewer than 200,000 distinct CDR3 sequences, roughly 30% seen only once; the top ten take about 4%. Samples came from axillary lymph nodes draining the breast cancer. V trimming: 3 bases; J trimming: 4 bases; junction bases outside the gene matches: 8. Germline CDR1 and CDR2: LGHNA and YNFKEQ. The CDR3 is made up of 15 amino acids. In this sample, this clonotype turned up many times. Its cognate antigen is unknown. The V and J genes are TRBV4-2 and TRBJ1-2; 7 nucleotides agree with TRBD1. The specimen sequenced was axillary lymph node tissue. This TCR derives from a female donor with breast cancer. Some clones in this sample may be carry-over from other donors' samples. CDR3 sequence: CASSQVPGTVYGYTF. CDR3 DNA: TGTGCCAGCAGCCAGGTCCCCGGGACAGTCTATGGCTACACCTTC.